The sequence of this T cell receptor (beta chain) was determined in a study of shared clonotypes between healthy human individuals. Only in-frame clones appear in the TCRdb table, and some are missing; sequencing was by immunoSEQ multiplex PCR. The sample has approximately 500,000 clones; 70% to 80% are singletons. The germline V gene has CDR1 KGHSH and CDR2 LQKENI. V lost 0 bases and J lost 1, with 1 base in between. The CDR3 runs to 12 residues. This clone was recorded once. Its target is unknown. Other DNA sequences from this sample encode an identical CDR3 as well. Recent vaccinations or acute infections were absent in the healthy HIV-negative adult donors. Study observations and caveats: Blood alone was sampled, and tissue repertoires likely differ.

The sample comprised PBMCs. This TCR was recovered from a woman aged 40 to 55 in good health. Some clones in this sample may be carry-over from other donors' samples. The chain recombines TRBV18 with TRBJ2-7; D call uncertain. CDR3 amino acids: CASSPPSYEQYF. The CDR3 DNA reads as TGTGCCAGCTCACCACCTTCCTACGAGCAGTACTTC. Looking up the rest from reference TRBV18 and TRBJ2-7 gives the full variable domain: NAGVMQNPRHLVRRRGQEARLRCSPMKGHSHVYWYRQLPEEGLKFMVYLQKENIIDESGMPKERFSAEFPKEGPSILRIQQVVRGDSAAYFCASSPPSYEQYFGPGTRLTVT.